The sequence of this TCR beta chain was determined in a study of preoperative IRX-2 immunotherapy in early breast cancer. The table came from immunoSEQ multiplex PCR; TCRdb's copy has only in-frame clones and leaves some out. This sample has approximately 27,000 clones, with about 81% found just once. The germline CDR1 and CDR2 sequences are LNHDA and SQIVND (reference sequence). With 5 bases clipped from V and 6 bases from J, the junction kept 10 bases outside the gene matches. The CDR3 runs to 15 residues. The treatment is: preoperative locoregional IRX-2 cytokine immunotherapy. This phase Ib study tested locoregional IRX-2 cytokine immunotherapy given before surgery.

Source: lymph node tissue, taken after IRX-2 immunotherapy. The source is a human donor with breast cancer. The chain couples TRBV19 to TRBJ1-2, with 9 positions matching TRBD1. CDR3 protein: CASSPQQGARHGYTF. DNA of the CDR3: TGTGCCAGTAGTCCCCAACAGGGGGCGCGTCATGGCTACACCTTC.